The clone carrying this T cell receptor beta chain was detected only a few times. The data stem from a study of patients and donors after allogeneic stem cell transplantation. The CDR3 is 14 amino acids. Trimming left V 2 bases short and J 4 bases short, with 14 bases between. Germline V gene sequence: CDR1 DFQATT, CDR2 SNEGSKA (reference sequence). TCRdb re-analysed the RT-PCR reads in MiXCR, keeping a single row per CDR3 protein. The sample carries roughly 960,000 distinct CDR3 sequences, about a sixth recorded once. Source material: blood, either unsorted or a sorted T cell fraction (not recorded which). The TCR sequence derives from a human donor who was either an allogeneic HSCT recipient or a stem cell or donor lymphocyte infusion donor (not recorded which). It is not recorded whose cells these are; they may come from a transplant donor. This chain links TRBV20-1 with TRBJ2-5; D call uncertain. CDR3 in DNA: TGCAGTGCTAGATCCCAATCGCTCCCAGAGACCCAGTACTTC. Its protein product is CSARSQSLPETQYF.